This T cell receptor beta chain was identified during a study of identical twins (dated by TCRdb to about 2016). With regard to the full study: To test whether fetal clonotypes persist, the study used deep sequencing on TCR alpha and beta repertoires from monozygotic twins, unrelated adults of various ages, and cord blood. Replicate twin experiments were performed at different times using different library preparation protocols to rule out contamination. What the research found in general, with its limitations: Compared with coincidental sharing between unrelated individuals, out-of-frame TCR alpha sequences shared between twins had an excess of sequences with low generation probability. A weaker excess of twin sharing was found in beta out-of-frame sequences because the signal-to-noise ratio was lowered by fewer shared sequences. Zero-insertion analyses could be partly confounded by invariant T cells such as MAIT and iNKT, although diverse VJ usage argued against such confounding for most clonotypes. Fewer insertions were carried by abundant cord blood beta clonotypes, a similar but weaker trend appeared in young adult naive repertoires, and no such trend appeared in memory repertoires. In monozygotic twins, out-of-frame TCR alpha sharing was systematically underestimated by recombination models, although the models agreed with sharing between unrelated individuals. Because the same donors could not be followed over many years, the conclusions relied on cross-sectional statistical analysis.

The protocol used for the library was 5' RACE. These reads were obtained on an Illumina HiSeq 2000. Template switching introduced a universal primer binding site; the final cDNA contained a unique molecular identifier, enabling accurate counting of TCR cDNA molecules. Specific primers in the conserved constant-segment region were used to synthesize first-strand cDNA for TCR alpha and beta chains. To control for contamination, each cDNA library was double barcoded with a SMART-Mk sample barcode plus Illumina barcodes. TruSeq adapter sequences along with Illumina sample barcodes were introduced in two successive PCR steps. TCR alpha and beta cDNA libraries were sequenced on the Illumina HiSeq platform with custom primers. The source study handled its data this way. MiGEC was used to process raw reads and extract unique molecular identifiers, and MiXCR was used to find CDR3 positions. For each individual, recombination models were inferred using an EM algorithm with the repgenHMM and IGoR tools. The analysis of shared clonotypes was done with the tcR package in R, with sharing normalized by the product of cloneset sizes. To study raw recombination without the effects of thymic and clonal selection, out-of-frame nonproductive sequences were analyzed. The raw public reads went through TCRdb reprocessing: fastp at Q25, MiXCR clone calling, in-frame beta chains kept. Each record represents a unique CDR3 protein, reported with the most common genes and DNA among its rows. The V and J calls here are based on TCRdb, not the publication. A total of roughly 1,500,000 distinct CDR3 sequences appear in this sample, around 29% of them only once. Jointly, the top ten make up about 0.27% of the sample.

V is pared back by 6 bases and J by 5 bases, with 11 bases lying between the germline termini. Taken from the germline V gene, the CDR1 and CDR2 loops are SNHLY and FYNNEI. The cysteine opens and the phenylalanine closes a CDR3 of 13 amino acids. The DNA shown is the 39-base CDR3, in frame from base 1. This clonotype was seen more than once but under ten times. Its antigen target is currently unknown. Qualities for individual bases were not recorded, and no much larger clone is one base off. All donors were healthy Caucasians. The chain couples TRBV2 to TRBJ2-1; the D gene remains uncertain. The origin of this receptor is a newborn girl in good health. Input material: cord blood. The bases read TGTGCCAGCAGGGCAGACCTGAACAATGAGCAGTTCTTC. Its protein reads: CASRADLNNEQFF.